This T cell receptor beta chain was identified during a study of molecular identifiers for immune sequencing clone quantification listed by TCRdb under 2018. Context from the whole study: For a replicate experiment, the RNA from either about 20,000 or 100,000 naive CD8 T cells was divided into five aliquots, and four of those aliquots went on to sequencing. The study was a methods study using CD8 T cells to benchmark molecular-identifier clustering-based TCR repertoire sequencing (MIDCIRS) and TCR RNA copy counting.

Libraries came from PCR. The sample was run on a NextSeq 500. Preparation of bulk TCR libraries followed a previously described approach, with the TCR primers listed in Table S5. Total RNA was purified with the Qiagen AllPrep DNA/RNA kit. Reads from multiple sequencing runs of the same library were pooled before analysis. Per the source publication's procedure: Only reads with exact TCR constant sequence were kept, trimmed to 150 nt, and grouped by their 12-nt molecular barcodes. Reads within each barcode group were sub-clustered using a 15% Levenshtein threshold, and quality-weighted consensus sequences were constructed for each RNA molecule. Non-functional sequences were removed, as were lower-count sequences one edit away from another. Based on a fit of two negative binomial distributions, barcode sub-clusters having less than 20% of the maximum read count were discarded. The public reads were reprocessed in TCRdb via fastp at Q25 and MiXCR, keeping in-frame beta chains. Each record represents a unique CDR3 protein, reported with the most common genes and DNA among its rows. For this entry, the V and J calls and clone size follow TCRdb and not the study's own pipeline. For this sample there are 460,000 or so distinct CDR3 sequences; about 25% appear just once. Of the sample, under 0.8% falls within the top ten clones.

Findings and caveats that apply to the study as a whole: In CMV-specific effector cells, clones with more than 20 RNA copies contained over 98% of molecules, whereas in naive cells such clones contained under 1% of molecules. About 3.1 recovered TCR RNA copies per cell were obtained by modeling, versus roughly 9.1 by digital PCR, implying a capture efficiency of approximately 30%. Identical TCR molecules sharing a barcode could cause highly expanded clone sizes to be underestimated. When barcode sub-clustering was not used, chimeric consensus sequences inflated TCR diversity, with chimeras reaching as high as 47%. Spiked-in Jurkat TCR RNA (roughly 10 copies' worth), which is not part of the donor repertoire, was contained in the naive libraries. Spiked-in Jurkat TCR RNA equivalent to a single cell was reported to be detectable even among 850,000 to 1,000,000 naive CD8 T cells.

This clonotype was recorded once. Its antigen remains unidentified. A junction boundary mismatches the germline segment, possibly from a read error. Libraries of naive CD8 T cells were built from anywhere between about 18,000 and 1,000,000 sorted cells, with 10%, 30% or 50% of the purified RNA used. On a BD FACSAria II, naive CD8 T cells were FACS-sorted as CD8+CD4-CCR7+CD45RA+ and collected into RLT Plus buffer. To test detection sensitivity, Jurkat RNA equal to ten TCR copies was added to samples of about 17,000-1,100,000 naive CD8 T cells. Enrichment of CD8 T cells was performed with RosetteSep CD8+ T Cell Enrichment Cocktail and Ficoll-Paque, after which ACK red cell lysis was carried out. The germline V gene encodes CDR1 LNHNV and CDR2 YYDKDF (reference sequence). The cysteine opens and the phenylalanine closes a CDR3 of 13 amino acids. The retained sequence is limited to the CDR3, 39 bases, with the frame set at the first base.

The receptor was isolated from a human donor in good health. Some libraries in this study had Jurkat cell RNA spiked in. Sequences were obtained from naive CD8+ T cells from blood, with Jurkat cell RNA spiked in. Interpreted using the paper, the cell subset or site label stands for: FACS-sorted CD8+CD4-CCR7+CD45RA+ naive T cells. In this chain, TRBV15 is recombined with TRBJ2-4; 7 bases in the middle match TRBD1. The DNA reads TGTGCCGCCAGTCAGGGGGACAAATACATTCAGTACTTC. The resulting protein is CAASQGDKYIQYF.